These 17 T cell receptor beta chains were all obtained from the same sample, sequenced in a study of T cells of healthy individuals. MiXCR, applied by TCRdb to the 5' RACE reads, yields one record per CDR3 protein. This sample has about 57,000 distinct CDR3 sequences, with around 15% found just once. The source of these receptors is a human donor in good health.

A few counts support this clonotype. V is TRBV20-1 and J is TRBJ1-5; TRBD1 matches 10 bases. CDR1 and CDR2 (germline): DFQATT, SNEGSKA (reference sequence). CDR3 size: 13 residues. J lost 5 bases, V lost 6 bases, and 4 bases had no gene match. Here the CDR3 reads CSARQGADQPQHF. DNA for the CDR3: TGCAGTGCCCGACAGGGGGCGGATCAGCCCCAGCATTTT.

This clonotype was seen a few times. The gene calls are TRBV5-1 and TRBJ1-4, with 9 nucleotides matching TRBD1. With 2 bases clipped from V and 5 bases from J, the junction kept 7 bases outside the gene matches. In germline, CDR1 is SGHRS, CDR2 YFSETQ. CDR3 size: 16 residues. The DNA for the CDR3 is TGCGCCAGCAGCTTCACAACCGGGACAGGGAATGAAAAACTGTTTTTT. Encoded protein: CASSFTTGTGNEKLFF.

This clonotype was seen only a few times. The V gene is TRBV20-1, the J gene TRBJ2-7; 7 nucleotides line up with TRBD2. The CDR3 loop spans 13 amino acids. In germline, CDR1 is DFQATT, CDR2 SNEGSKA (reference sequence). V dropped 5 bases and J dropped 3; count of bases not matched to a gene: 7. The CDR3 region has the DNA TGCAGTGCTTCTAGCGGAACCCGCTACGAGCAGTACTTC. Its translation is CSASSGTRYEQYF.

This clonotype was seen repeatedly, ten times or more. The chain carries TRBV20-1 and TRBJ2-7, with a weak D call TRBD1 (6 bases). CDR1 DFQATT and CDR2 SNEGSKA come from the germline V gene (reference sequence). This CDR3 comprises 14 residues. Trimming took off 2 bases at V and 4 bases at J, with 15 bases between the two ends. The CDR3 DNA sequence: TGCAGTGCTAGATTACGGACAGAACCGTACGAGCAGTACTTC. Its protein product is CSARLRTEPYEQYF.

This clonotype was counted only a few times. This rearrangement joins TRBV6-5 to TRBJ2-7; D ambiguous. The CDR3 is 13 amino acids. Trimming stripped 2 bases from V and 3 bases from J, with 8 bases between. The germline CDR1 and CDR2 sequences are MNHEY and SVGAGI. CDR3 residues: CASSYAANYEQYF. In DNA, the CDR3 is TGTGCCAGCAGTTACGCGGCGAACTACGAGCAGTACTTC.

This clonotype has at least ten counts. The chain carries TRBV7-9 and TRBJ2-3; D is undetermined. The CDR3 is 13 residues long. V lost 2 bases to trimming and J lost 1 base, with 4 bases between them. CDR1 is SEHNR and CDR2 is FQNEAQ in the germline V gene (reference sequence). CDR3 loop: CASSLQRTDTQYF. CDR3 sequence (DNA): TGTGCCAGCAGCTTACAGCGCACAGATACGCAGTATTTT.

DNA for the CDR3: TGTGCCAGCAGAGTGGGACTAGCGGGCCAGTACTTC. Its protein product is CASRVGLAGQYF. The genes are TRBV28 and TRBJ2-5, with 12 bases aligning to TRBD2. Germline V CDR1 and CDR2: MDHEN, SYDVKM. The CDR3 is made up of 12 amino acids. V shed 6 bases, J shed 10 bases, and the junction held 3 bases outside the gene matches.

This clonotype was counted ten times or more. The genes are TRBV29-1 and TRBJ2-1, with 7 bases identical to TRBD1. V gave up 6 bases and J gave up 0 bases; unmatched junction bases: 2. CDR3 length: 13 amino acids. Germline V gene data show CDR1 as SQVTM and CDR2 as ANQGSEA. CDR3 coding DNA: TGCAGCGTGACAGGGTACTCCTACAATGAGCAGTTCTTC. Translation: CSVTGYSYNEQFF.

J is TRBJ2-7 and V is TRBV6-1; 7 bases agree with TRBD1. V shed 7 bases, J shed 2 bases, and the junction held 5 bases outside the gene matches. The CDR3 totals 13 residues. Germline-derived CDR1 and CDR2 are MNHNS and SASEGT. As DNA, the CDR3 is TGTGCCAGCATCCGACAGGGAACCTACGAGCAGTACTTC. This codes for CASIRQGTYEQYF.

The chain links TRBV4-1 to TRBJ2-6, with D perhaps TRBD1 (5 bases). Germline V gene sequence: CDR1 MGHRA, CDR2 YSYEKL. This CDR3 spans 20 amino acids. Trimming cost V 4 bases and J 0 bases, with 22 bases left between them. The CDR3 loop is CASSRAYEGEAFSGANVLTF. The CDR3 region has the DNA TGCGCCAGCAGCCGCGCTTATGAAGGGGAAGCGTTCTCTGGGGCCAACGTCCTGACTTTC.

This clonotype was recorded at least ten times. V usage is TRBV3-1 and J usage is TRBJ2-5; possibly TRBD1 for D (6 bases). V lost 2 bases and J 2 bases, leaving 12 bases between the germline ends. This CDR3 is built from 15 residues. Germline CDR1 LGHDT, CDR2 YNNKEL (reference sequence). This chain's CDR3 is CASSQLPGQQETQYF. The CDR3 bases are TGTGCCAGCAGCCAACTTCCGGGACAACAAGAGACCCAGTACTTC.

This clonotype was seen a few times. The V and J genes are TRBV6-5 and TRBJ2-7; 9 nucleotides agree with TRBD2. CDR1 is MNHEY and CDR2 is SVGAGI in the germline V gene. The CDR3 contains 15 residues. V lost 0 bases, J lost 4 bases, and 4 bases stayed unmatched. The CDR3: CASSYSGLARYEQYF. DNA for the CDR3: TGTGCCAGCAGTTACTCGGGACTAGCCAGATACGAGCAGTACTTC.

This clonotype came up once. The CDR3 sequence: CASSLGYQPQHF. In nucleotides, the CDR3 is TGTGCCAGCAGCTTGGGGTATCAGCCCCAGCATTTT. The rearrangement uses TRBV13 and TRBJ1-5; D remains ambiguous. The V end lost 3 bases, the J end lost 5 bases, and 5 bases lay between the germline ends. The CDR3 consists of 12 residues. Germline V lookup: CDR1 PRHDT, CDR2 FYEKMQ (reference sequence).

This clonotype appeared many times. The chain carries TRBV28 and TRBJ1-1; a weak D match, TRBD1 (6 bases). This CDR3 is built from 15 residues. Germline loops: CDR1 MDHEN, CDR2 SYDVKM. The V and J ends lost 4 bases and 2 bases respectively, with 14 bases between them. For the CDR3, the DNA is TGTGCCAGCAGTTCAGTAGGACAGACAAACACTGAAGCTTTCTTT. Protein sequence: CASSSVGQTNTEAFF.

As concerns this clonotype: This may be a read error: a much more frequent sequence differs by one nucleotide. The gene calls are TRBV29-1 and TRBJ1-2; 10 bases match TRBD1. The CDR3 contains 15 residues. Germline V gene lookup returns CDR1 SQVTM and CDR2 ANQGSEA. The CDR3 bases are TGCAGCGTTGATGAGTGGACAGGGGGGAACTATGGCTACAACTTC. Translating it yields CSVDEWTGGNYGYNF.

This clonotype was seen a few times. This chain connects TRBV20-1 to TRBJ2-1; TRBD2 aligns across 7 bases. CDR3 length equals 16 residues. Looked up from germline, CDR1 is DFQATT and CDR2 is SNEGSKA (reference sequence). The ends lost 5 bases at V and 0 bases at J; junction bases unmatched: 10. The chain's CDR3 is CSAALWRGSSYNEQFF. The CDR3 DNA is TGCAGTGCTGCCCTATGGCGGGGGAGCTCCTACAATGAGCAGTTCTTC.

This clonotype was counted only a few times. The CDR3 is CASSVGLNRPYGYTF. In nucleotides, the CDR3 is TGTGCCAGCAGTGTGGGTCTCAACCGGCCCTATGGCTACACCTTC. This sequence joins TRBV6-5 and TRBJ1-2, with D unresolved. The CDR3 consists of 15 residues. V was trimmed by 5 bases and J by 4 bases, leaving 17 bases between them. Per germline, CDR1 MNHEY and CDR2 SVGAGI.